This TCR beta chain was observed in a study of type 1 regulatory T cells. Study as a whole: This in vitro CD4 product, T-allo10, is enriched for Tr1 cells and alloantigen-specific.

TCRdb reanalysed the reads using MiXCR and keeps one entry per CDR3 protein. The repertoire holds over 14,000 distinct CDR3 sequences, roughly an eighth seen once, with 15% in the top ten. Germline V gives CDR1 GTSNPN, CDR2 SVGIG (reference sequence). The CDR3 spans 14 residues. V gave up 1 base and J gave up 8 bases; unmatched junction bases: 10. This clonotype appeared a few times. The antigen is unknown. Sequences were obtained from cultured T cells, either the whole culture or a sorted T cell fraction (not recorded which). This receptor was obtained from a human donor in good health. The chain recombines TRBV30 with TRBJ2-5, with TRBD2 matching 7 bases. CDR3 residues: CAWSGPSGSNTQYF. The DNA of the CDR3 is TGTGCCTGGAGTGGGCCTAGCGGAAGTAACACCCAGTACTTC.